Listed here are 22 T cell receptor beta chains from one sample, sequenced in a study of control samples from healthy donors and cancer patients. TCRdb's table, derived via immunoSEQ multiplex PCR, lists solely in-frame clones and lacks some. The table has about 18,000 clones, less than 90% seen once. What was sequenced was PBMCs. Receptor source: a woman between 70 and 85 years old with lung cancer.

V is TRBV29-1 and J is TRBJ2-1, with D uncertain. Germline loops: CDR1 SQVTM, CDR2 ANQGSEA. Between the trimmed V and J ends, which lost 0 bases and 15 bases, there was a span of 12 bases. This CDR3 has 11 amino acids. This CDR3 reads CSVEDRVLRFF. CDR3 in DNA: TGCAGCGTTGAAGATAGGGTCCTCAGGTTCTTC.

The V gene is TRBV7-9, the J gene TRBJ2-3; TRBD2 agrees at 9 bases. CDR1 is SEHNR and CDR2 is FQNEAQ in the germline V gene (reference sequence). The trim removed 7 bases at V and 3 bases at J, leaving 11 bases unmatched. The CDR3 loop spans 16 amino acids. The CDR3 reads CASNGGGLAPTDTQYF. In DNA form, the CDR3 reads TGTGCCAGCAATGGAGGGGGACTAGCCCCTACAGATACGCAGTATTTT.

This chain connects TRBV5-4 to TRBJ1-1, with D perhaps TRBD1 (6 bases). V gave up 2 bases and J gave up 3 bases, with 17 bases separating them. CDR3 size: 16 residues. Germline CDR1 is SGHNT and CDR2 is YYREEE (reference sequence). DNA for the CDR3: TGTGCCAGCAGCTTCAACAGGGCCCGCGTGGACACTGAAGCTTTCTTT. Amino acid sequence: CASSFNRARVDTEAFF.

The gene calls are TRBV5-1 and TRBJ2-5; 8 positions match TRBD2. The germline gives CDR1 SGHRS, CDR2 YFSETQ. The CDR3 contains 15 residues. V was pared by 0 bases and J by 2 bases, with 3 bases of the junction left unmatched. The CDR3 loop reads CASSLGLASQETQYF. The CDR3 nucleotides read TGCGCCAGCAGCTTGGGACTAGCGTCACAAGAGACCCAGTACTTC. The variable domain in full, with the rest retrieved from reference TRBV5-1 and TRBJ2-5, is KAGVTQTPRYLIKTRGQQVTLSCSPISGHRSVSWYQQTPGQGLQFLFEYFSETQRNKGNFPGRFSGRQFSNSRSEMNVSTLELGDSALYLCASSLGLASQETQYFGPGTRLLVL.

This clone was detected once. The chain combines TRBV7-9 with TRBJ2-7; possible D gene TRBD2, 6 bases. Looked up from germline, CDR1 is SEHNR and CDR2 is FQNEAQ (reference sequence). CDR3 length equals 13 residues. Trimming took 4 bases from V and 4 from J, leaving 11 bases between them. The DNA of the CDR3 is TGTGCCAGCAGCTCATGGGACTTTTACGAGCAGTACTTC. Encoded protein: CASSSWDFYEQYF.

The chain's CDR3 is CSVKGAGVPSDTQYF. The CDR3 bases are TGCAGCGTTAAAGGGGCGGGAGTCCCGTCAGATACGCAGTATTTT. This chain connects TRBV29-1 to TRBJ2-3; 7 positions match TRBD2. Per germline, CDR1 SQVTM and CDR2 ANQGSEA. V was clipped by 5 bases and J by 4 bases; unmatched bases: 12. This CDR3 spans 15 amino acids.

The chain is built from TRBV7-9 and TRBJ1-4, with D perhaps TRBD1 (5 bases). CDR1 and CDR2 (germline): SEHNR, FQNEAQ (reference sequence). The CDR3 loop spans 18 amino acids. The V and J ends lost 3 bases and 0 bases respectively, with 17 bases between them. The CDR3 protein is CASSFPRERMATNEKLFF. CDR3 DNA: TGTGCCAGCAGCTTCCCCAGGGAAAGAATGGCAACTAATGAAAAACTGTTTTTT.

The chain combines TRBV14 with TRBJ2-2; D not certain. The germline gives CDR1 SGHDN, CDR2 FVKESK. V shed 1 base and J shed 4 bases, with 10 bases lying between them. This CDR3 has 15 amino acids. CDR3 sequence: CASSQVEGITGELFF. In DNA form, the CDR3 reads TGTGCCAGCAGCCAAGTAGAAGGGATCACCGGGGAGCTGTTTTTT.

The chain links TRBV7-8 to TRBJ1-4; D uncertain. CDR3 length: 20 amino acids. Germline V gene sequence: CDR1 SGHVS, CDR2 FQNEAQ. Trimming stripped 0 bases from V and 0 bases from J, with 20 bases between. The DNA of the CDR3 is TGTGCCAGCAGCTTAGCGTACTGGGGAAGAGAGGATGCAACTAATGAAAAACTGTTTTTT. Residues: CASSLAYWGREDATNEKLFF.

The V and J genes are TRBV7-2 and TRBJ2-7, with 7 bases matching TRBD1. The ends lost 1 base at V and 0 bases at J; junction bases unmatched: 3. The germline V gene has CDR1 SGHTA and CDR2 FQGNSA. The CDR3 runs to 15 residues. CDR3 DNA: TGTGCCAGCAGCTTAGTAGGACAGGTCTCCTACGAGCAGTACTTC. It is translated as CASSLVGQVSYEQYF.

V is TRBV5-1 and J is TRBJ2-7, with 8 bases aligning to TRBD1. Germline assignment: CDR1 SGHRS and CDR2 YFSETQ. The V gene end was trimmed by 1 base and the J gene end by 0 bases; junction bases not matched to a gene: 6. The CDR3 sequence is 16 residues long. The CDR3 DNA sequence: TGCGCCAGCAGCTTGACCAGGGGGCCCAGCTCCTACGAGCAGTACTTC. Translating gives CASSLTRGPSSYEQYF.

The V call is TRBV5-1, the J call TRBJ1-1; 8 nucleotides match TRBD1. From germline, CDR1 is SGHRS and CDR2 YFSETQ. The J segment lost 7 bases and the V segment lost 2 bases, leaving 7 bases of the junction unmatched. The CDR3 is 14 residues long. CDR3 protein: CASSFGGTGLEAFF. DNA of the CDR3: TGCGCCAGCAGCTTTGGCGGGACAGGCCTTGAAGCTTTCTTT.

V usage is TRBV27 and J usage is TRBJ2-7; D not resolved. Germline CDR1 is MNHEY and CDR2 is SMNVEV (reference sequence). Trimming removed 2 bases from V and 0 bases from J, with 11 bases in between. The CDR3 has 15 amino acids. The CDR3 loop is CASSLLGSLSYEQYF. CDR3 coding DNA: TGTGCCAGCAGTTTACTAGGCTCTCTCTCCTACGAGCAGTACTTC.

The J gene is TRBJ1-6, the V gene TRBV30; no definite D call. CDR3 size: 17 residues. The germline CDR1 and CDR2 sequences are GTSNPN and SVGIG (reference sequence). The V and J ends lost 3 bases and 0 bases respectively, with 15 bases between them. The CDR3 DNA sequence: TGTGCCTGGAGCCCCCTCAAGGGAAGCTCCTATAATTCACCCCTCCACTTT. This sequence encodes CAWSPLKGSSYNSPLHF.

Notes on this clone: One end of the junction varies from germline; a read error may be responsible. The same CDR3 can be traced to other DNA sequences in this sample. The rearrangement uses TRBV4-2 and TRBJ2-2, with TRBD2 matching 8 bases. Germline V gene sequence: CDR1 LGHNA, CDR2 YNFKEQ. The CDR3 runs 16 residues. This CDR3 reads CASSFIEREQNGELFF. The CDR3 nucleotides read TGTGCCAGCAGCTTCATAGAGCGGGAGCAGAACGGGGAGCTATTTTTT.

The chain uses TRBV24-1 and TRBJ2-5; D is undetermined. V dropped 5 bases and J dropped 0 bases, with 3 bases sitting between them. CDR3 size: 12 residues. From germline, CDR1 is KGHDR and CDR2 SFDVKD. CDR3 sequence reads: CATSGDQETQYF. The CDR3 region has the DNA TGTGCCACCAGTGGAGACCAAGAGACCCAGTACTTC.

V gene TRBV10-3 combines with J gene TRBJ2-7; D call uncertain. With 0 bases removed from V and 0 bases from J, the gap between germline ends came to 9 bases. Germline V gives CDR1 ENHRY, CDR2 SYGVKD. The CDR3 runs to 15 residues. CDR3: CAISESQVDSYEQYF. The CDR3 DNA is TGTGCCATCAGTGAGTCCCAGGTTGACTCCTACGAGCAGTACTTC.

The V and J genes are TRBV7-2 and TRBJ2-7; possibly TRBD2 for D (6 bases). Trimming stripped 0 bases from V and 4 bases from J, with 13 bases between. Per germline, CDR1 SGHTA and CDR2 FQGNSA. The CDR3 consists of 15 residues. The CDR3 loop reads CASSLAQSGGYEQYF. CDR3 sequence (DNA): TGTGCCAGCAGCTTAGCGCAGAGCGGAGGGTACGAGCAGTACTTC.

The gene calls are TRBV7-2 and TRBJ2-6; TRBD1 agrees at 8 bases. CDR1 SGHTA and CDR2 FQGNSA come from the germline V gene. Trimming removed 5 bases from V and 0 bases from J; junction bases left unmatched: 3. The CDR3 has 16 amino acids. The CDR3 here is CASSRGTGSGANVLTF. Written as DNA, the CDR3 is TGTGCCAGCAGCCGCGGGACAGGCTCTGGGGCCAACGTCCTGACTTTC.

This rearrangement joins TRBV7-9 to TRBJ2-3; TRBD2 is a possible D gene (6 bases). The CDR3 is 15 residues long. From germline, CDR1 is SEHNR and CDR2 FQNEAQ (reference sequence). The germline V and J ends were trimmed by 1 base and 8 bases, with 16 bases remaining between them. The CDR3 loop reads CASSLDSPTRGTQYF. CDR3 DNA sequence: TGTGCCAGCAGCTTAGACTCCCCGACTAGGGGTACGCAGTATTTT.

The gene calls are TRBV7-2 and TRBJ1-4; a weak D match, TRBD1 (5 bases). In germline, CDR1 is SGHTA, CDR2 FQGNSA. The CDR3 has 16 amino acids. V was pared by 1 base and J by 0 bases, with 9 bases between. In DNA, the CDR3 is TGTGCCAGCAGCTTAGGAAAACAGGCAACTAATGAAAAACTGTTTTTT. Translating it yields CASSLGKQATNEKLFF.

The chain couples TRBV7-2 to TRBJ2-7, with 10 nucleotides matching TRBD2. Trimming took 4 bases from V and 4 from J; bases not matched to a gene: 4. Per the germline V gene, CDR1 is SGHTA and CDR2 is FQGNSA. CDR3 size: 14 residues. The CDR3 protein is CASSSVAGGYEQYF. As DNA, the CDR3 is TGTGCCAGCAGCTCGGTAGCGGGAGGATACGAGCAGTACTTC.